Below, one T cell receptor beta chain is given with its context. There is no known antigen for this receptor. The sample holds no much larger clone one base away, and base qualities are not on file. The treatment or condition label on this specimen signifies: randomized to nivolumab then ipilimumab (arm A) or the reverse (arm B). Prior DNA-damaging chemotherapy had not been received by any trial patient. The samples were obtained from melanoma patients enrolled in CheckMate 064, an open-label, randomized phase II trial testing sequential checkpoint blockade. Genomic DNA from formalin-fixed paraffin-embedded (FFPE) tissue samples served as the input for tumor TCR sequencing. The data stem from a study of sequential checkpoint blockade in melanoma (dated by TCRdb to the late 2010s). For context, the study as a whole: Patients were randomized 1:1 to first-line nivolumab followed by ipilimumab (arm A) or ipilimumab followed by nivolumab (arm B). Maintenance nivolumab was given following each of the two trial sequences. More than 20 patients had matched tumor biopsies taken before treatment and at week 13, after single-agent nivolumab (arm A) or ipilimumab (arm B). DNA from 91 pretreatment melanoma tumor samples underwent TCRbeta immunosequencing. The same lesion was the source of roughly 80% of the matched pre- and post-treatment tumor biopsy pairs.

Broad study findings and their caveats: PD-L1 staining and CD8+ T-cell counts correlated with tumor T-cell fraction and clonality, whereas mutational load did not. Within-arm analyses of tumor T-cell fraction were constrained by small sample sizes and reduced statistical power. In the nivolumab-first arm (arm A), pretreatment tumor TIL clonality was associated with response (P = .04). Larger, independent patient cohorts are needed to validate the response-prediction model that combines TCR metrics and mutation burden. Clinical benefit was about 30 times more likely to be achieved by patients whose tumor T-cell fraction and clonality increased by week 13.

The immunoSEQ Assay was used to immunosequence TCRbeta CDR3 regions from genomic DNA. Genomic DNA was amplified by bias-controlled multiplex PCR before high-throughput sequencing. The paper's processing steps were these. To quantify the absolute abundance of each unique TCRbeta CDR3 region, the sequences were collapsed and filtered. Clonality, defined as 1 minus Pielou's evenness, was calculated using only productive rearrangements. To compute tumor T-cell fraction, TCRbeta template counts were normalized to usable DNA, with usable DNA estimated from several housekeeping genes. A previously published method was used to identify clones with significantly greater frequencies in on-treatment samples than in baseline samples. Sourced from immuneACCESS, this table was stored by TCRdb with only in-frame sequences that have V and J called. A share of the clones is absent; for the studies checked, an unresolved V gene accounts for under half, and the remainder has no known explanation. Clonal size and the V and J genes are those of that table, whereas D and trimming came from the DNA. In this sample the table shows a few thousand clones, roughly 22% of which occur a single time. The ten most abundant clones make up 30% of the sample.

This receptor was taken from a human donor with melanoma. The sample in question was tumor tissue (inferred from file names), obtained from a patient given nivolumab and ipilimumab in sequence.

The DNA sequence is as follows: TGTGCCAGCAGCCAAGTTAGGGGCGGCGGCTACACCTTC. It specifies CASSQVRGGGYTF. This receptor chain uses TRBV14 and TRBJ1-2, with TRBD1 perhaps the D gene, on 5 matching bases. V and J lose 1 base and 8 bases, and a span of 11 bases separates them. For CDR1 and CDR2, the germline V gene lists SGHDN and FVKESK. The CDR3 numbers 13 residues from cysteine through phenylalanine. Only the CDR3 DNA is retained, 39 bases long and in frame from the first base. Supplemented by the reference TRBV14 and TRBJ1-2 proteins around the CDR3, the complete variable domain is EAGVTQFPSHSVIEKGQTVTLRCDPISGHDNLYWYRRVMGKEIKFLLHFVKESKQDESGMPNNRFLAERTGGTYSTLKVQPAELEDSGVYFCASSQVRGGGYTFGSGTRLTVV.